This T cell receptor (beta chain) appears in the sequencing data of a study of blood T cell repertoires in COVID-19. Study information: T cells, B-cell-depleted T cells, or PBMCs supplied cDNA or gDNA.

Per the original data handling: By means of reference gene primer amplification, nucleated cell counts were estimated. TCRdb's copy holds only in-frame clones and misses some; the assay was immunoSEQ multiplex PCR. For V, J and clone size, that table is used; D and trimming come from the DNA. The table includes 190,000 or so clones, more than 85% detected once. This CDR3 region has 19 residues. Per the germline V gene, CDR1 is SGHKS and CDR2 is YYEKEE (reference sequence). V shed 1 base and J 0 bases; nucleotides not matched to a gene: 10. J is TRBJ2-1 and V is TRBV5-5; 10 bases fit TRBD2. The clonotype comes from a man in his forties or fifties with active or convalescent COVID-19. The sample taken for sequencing was peripheral blood. The CDR3 nucleotides read TGTGCCAGCAGCTTGAGCTGGCTAGCGGGGGCGGCCTCCTACAATGAGCAGTTCTTC. Residues: CASSLSWLAGAASYNEQFF.